This TCR beta chain was documented in a study of metastatic and nonmetastatic thyroid tumors. Study background: Across blood and tumor or nodule tissue, repertoires from malignant and benign thyroid patients were compared with one another.

The CDR3 totals 15 residues. The V end lost 5 bases, the J end lost 2 bases, and 13 bases lay between the germline ends. Germline V gives CDR1 MNHEY, CDR2 SVGAGI. Points from the study as a whole: Malignant thyroid tumors reportedly had TCR beta diversity that was significantly higher than in benign nodules, in blood and tumor.

Among the patients, none had received any treatment before thyroid surgery. This clone has more than one count but fewer than ten. The antigen is undetermined. TCRdb recomputed clones from the PCR reads via MiXCR. The table lists 30,000 to 35,000 clones, approximately 16% of them singletons, with around a fifth in the top ten. The sample consisted of blood. The chain uses TRBV6-5 and TRBJ1-3, with D tentatively TRBD1 (5 bases). The TCR comes from a male donor with papillary thyroid cancer or a benign thyroid nodule (not recorded which). Some clones in this sample may be carry-over from other donors' samples. The chain's CDR3 is CASSLQVPAGNTIYF. CDR3 in DNA: TGTGCCAGCAGTCTACAGGTGCCGGCTGGAAACACCATATATTTT.